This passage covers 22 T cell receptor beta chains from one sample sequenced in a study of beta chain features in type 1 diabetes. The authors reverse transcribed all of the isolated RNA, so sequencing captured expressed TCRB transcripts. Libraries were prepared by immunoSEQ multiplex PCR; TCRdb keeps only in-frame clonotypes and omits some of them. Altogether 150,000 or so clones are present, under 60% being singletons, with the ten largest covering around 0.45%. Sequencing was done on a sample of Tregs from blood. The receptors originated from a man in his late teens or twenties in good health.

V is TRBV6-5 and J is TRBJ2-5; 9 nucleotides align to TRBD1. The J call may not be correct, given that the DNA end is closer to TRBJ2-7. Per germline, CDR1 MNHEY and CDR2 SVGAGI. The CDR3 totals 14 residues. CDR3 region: CASSPRDRVSEQYF. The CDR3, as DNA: TGTGCCAGCAGTCCAAGGGACAGGGTCTCCGAGCAGTACTTC.

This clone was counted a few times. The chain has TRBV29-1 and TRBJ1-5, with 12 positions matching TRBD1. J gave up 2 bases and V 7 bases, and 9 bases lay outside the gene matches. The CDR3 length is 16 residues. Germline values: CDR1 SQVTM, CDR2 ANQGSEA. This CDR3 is CSATGTGGGGNQPQHF. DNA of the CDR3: TGCAGCGCAACCGGGACAGGGGGCGGCGGCAATCAGCCCCAGCATTTT.

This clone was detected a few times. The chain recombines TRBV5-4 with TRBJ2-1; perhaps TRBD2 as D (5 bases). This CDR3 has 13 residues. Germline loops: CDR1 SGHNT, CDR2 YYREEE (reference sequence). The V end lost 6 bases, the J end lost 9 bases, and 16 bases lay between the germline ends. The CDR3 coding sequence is TGTGCCAGCACCCCCACTAGACGTGGTGAGCAGTTCTTC. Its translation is CASTPTRRGEQFF.

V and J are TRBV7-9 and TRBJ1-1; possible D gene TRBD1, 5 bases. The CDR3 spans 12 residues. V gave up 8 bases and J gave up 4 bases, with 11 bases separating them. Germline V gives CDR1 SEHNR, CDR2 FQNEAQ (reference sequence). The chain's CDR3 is CASGQGGTEAFF. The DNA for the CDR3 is TGTGCCAGCGGCCAGGGCGGCACTGAAGCTTTCTTT.

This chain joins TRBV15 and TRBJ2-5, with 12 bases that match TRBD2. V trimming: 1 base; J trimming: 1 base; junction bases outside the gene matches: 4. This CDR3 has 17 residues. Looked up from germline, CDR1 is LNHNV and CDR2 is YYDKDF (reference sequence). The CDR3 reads CATSRGLAGALQETQYF. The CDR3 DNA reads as TGTGCCACCAGCAGAGGACTAGCGGGGGCCCTCCAAGAGACCCAGTACTTC.

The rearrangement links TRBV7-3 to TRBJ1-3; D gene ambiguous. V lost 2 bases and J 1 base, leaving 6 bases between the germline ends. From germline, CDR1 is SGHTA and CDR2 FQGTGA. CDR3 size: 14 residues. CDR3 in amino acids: CASSLGRSGNTIYF. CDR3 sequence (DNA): TGTGCCAGCAGCTTAGGGAGGTCTGGAAACACCATATATTTT.

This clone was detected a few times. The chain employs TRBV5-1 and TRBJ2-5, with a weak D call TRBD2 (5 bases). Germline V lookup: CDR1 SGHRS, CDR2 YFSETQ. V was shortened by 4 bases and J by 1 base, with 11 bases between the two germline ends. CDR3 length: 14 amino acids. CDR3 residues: CASSLDLRQETQYF. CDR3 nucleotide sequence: TGCGCCAGCAGCCTGGACTTGCGCCAAGAGACCCAGTACTTC.

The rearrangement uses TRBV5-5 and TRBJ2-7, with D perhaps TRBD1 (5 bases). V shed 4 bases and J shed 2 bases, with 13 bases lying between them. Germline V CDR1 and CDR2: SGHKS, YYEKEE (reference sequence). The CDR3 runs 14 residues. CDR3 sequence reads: CASSHSTAAYEQYF. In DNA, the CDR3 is TGTGCCAGCAGCCACTCGACAGCAGCCTACGAGCAGTACTTC.

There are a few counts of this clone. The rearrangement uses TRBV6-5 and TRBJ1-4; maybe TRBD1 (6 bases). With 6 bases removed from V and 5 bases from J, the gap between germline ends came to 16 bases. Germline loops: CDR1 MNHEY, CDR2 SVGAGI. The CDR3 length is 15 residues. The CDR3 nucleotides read TGTGCCAGCAGCCTCCGACAGGACCCCAATGAAAAACTGTTTTTT. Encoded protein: CASSLRQDPNEKLFF.

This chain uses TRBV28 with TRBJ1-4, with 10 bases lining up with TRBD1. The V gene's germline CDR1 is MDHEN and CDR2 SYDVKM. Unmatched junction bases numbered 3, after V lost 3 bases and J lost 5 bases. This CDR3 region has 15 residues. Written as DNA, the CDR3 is TGTGCCAGCAGTTTCCGGGACAGGGGAAATGAAAAACTGTTTTTT. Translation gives CASSFRDRGNEKLFF.

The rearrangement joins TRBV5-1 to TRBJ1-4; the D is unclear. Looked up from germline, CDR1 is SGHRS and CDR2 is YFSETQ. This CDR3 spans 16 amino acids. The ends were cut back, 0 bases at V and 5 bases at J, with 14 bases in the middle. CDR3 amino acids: CASSLGRKEKNEKLFF. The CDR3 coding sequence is TGCGCCAGCAGCTTGGGGCGGAAAGAGAAGAATGAAAAACTGTTTTTT.

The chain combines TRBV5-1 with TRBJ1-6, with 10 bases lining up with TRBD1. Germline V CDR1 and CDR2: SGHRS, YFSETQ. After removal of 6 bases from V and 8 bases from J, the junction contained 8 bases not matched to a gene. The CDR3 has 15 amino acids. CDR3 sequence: CASKGSGQGDSPLHF. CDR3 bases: TGCGCCAGCAAGGGAAGCGGACAGGGGGATTCACCCCTCCACTTT.

The CDR3 here is CASSSRGRNTEAFF. The CDR3 coding sequence is TGTGCCAGTAGTAGCAGGGGGCGCAACACTGAAGCTTTCTTT. V and J are TRBV19 and TRBJ1-1, with TRBD1 matching 8 bases. The germline CDR1 and CDR2 sequences are LNHDA and SQIVND (reference sequence). V shed 4 bases and J 2 bases; nucleotides not matched to a gene: 3. This CDR3 contains 14 residues.

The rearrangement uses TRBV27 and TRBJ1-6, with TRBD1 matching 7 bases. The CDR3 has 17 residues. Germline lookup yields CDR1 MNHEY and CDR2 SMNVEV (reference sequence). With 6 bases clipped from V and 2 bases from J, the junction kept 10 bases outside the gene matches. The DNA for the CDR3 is TGTGCCAGCAGCCCGGACAGGATCGGCGCCTATAATTCACCCCTCCACTTT. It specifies CASSPDRIGAYNSPLHF.

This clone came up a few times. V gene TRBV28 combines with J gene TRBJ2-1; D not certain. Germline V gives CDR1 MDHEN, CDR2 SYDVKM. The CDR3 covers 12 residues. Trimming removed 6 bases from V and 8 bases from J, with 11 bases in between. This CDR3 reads CASSFFGYEQFF. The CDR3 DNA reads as TGTGCCAGCAGCTTTTTCGGGTATGAGCAGTTCTTC.

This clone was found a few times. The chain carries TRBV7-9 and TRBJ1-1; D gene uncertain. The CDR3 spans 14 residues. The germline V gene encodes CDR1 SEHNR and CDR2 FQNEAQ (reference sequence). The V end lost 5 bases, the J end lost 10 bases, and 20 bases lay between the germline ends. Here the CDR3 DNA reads TGTGCCAGCAGCCCCCGGGCGGGCGTGTTAAGAGCTTTCTTT. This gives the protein CASSPRAGVLRAFF.

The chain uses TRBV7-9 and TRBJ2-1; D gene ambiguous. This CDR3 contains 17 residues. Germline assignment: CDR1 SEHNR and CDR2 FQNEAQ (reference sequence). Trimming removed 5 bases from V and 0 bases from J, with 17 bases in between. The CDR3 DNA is TGTGCCAGCAGCATCCCGGGTATCTCCAGCTCCTACAATGAGCAGTTCTTC. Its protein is CASSIPGISSSYNEQFF. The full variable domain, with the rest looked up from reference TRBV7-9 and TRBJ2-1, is DTGVSQNPRHKITKRGQNVTFRCDPISEHNRLYWYRQTLGQGPEFLTYFQNEAQLEKSRLLSDRFSAERPKGSFSTLEIQRTEQGDSAMYLCASSIPGISSSYNEQFFGPGTRLTVL.

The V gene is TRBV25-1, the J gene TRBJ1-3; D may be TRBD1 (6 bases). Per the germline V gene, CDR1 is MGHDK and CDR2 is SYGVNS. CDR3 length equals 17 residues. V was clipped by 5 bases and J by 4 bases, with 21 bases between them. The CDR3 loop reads CASSSRSSGAGGNTIYF. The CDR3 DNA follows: TGTGCCAGCAGTTCACGGTCGTCAGGGGCAGGGGGAAACACCATATATTTT.

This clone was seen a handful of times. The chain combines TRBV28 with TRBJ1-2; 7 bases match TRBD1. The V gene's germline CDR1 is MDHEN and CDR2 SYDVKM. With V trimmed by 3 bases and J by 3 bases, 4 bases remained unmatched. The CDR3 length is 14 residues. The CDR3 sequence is CASSFRDSYYGYTF. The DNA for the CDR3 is TGTGCCAGCAGTTTCCGGGACAGTTACTATGGCTACACCTTC.

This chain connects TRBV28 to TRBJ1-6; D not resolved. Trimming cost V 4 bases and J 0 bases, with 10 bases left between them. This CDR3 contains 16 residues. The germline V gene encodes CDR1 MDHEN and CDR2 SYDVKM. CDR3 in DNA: TGTGCCAGCAGTTCTCAGGTTTTCTCCTATAATTCACCCCTCCACTTT. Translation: CASSSQVFSYNSPLHF.

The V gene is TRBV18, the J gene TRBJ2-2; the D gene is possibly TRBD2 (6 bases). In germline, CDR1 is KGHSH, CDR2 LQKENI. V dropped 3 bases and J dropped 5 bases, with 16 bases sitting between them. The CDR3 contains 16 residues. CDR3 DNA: TGTGCCAGCTCACCCATCAATCTGGCGGGGACCGGGGAGCTGTTTTTT. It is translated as CASSPINLAGTGELFF.

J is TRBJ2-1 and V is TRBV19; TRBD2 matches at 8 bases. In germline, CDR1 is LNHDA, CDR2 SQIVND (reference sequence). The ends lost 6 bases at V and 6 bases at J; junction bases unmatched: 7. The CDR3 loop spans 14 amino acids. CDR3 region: CASRRGLVSNEQFF. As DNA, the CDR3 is TGTGCCAGTAGGAGGGGACTAGTTAGCAATGAGCAGTTCTTC.